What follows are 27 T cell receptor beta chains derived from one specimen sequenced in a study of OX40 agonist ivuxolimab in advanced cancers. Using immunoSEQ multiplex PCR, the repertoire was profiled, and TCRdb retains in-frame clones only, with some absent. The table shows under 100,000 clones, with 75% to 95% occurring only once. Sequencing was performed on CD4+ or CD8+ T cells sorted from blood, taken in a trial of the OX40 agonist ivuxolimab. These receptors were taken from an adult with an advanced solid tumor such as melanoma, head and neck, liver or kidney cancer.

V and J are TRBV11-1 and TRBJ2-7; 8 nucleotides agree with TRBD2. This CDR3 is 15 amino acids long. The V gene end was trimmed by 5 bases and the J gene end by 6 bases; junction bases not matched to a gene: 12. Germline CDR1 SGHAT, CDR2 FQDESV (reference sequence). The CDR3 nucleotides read TGTGCCAGCAGCCGGCGGGGACTAGTGCGTGGCGAGCAGTACTTC. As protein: CASSRRGLVRGEQYF.

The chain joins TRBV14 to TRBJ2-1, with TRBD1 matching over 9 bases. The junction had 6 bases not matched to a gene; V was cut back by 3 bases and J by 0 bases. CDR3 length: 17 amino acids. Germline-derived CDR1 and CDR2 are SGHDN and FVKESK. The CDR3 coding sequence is TGTGCCAGCAGCCAGTTAGGACAGGGGCGCTCCTACAATGAGCAGTTCTTC. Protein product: CASSQLGQGRSYNEQFF.

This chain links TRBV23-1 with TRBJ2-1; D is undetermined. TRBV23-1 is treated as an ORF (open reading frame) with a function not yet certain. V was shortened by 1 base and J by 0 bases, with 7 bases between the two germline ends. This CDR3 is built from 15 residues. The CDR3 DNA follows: TGCGCCAGCAGTCAATTGGTACACTCCTACAATGAGCAGTTCTTC. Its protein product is CASSQLVHSYNEQFF.

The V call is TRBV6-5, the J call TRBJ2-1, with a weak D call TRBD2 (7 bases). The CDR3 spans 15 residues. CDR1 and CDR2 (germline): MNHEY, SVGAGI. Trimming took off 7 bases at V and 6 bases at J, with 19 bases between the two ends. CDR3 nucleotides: TGTGCCAGCAAGGCGGGGGCAGAGATGGGCAATGAGCAGTTCTTC. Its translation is CASKAGAEMGNEQFF.

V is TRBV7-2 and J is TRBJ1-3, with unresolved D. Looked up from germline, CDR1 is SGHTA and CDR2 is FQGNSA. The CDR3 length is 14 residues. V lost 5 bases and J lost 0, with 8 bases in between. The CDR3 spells CASSPSASGNTIYF. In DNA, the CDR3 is TGTGCCAGCAGCCCCTCCGCCTCTGGAAACACCATATATTTT.

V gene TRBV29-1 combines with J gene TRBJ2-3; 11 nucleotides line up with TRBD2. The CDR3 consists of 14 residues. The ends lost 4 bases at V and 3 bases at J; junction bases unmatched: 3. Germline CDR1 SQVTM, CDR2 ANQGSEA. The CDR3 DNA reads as TGCAGCGTTGTTACTAGCGGGGGTACAGATACGCAGTATTTT. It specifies CSVVTSGGTDTQYF.

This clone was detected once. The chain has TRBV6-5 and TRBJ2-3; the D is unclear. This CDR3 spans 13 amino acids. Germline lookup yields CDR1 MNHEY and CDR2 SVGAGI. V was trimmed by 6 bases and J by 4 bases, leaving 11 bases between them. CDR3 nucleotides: TGTGCCAGCAGGAAAAGGCCCCCAGATACGCAGTATTTT. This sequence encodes CASRKRPPDTQYF.

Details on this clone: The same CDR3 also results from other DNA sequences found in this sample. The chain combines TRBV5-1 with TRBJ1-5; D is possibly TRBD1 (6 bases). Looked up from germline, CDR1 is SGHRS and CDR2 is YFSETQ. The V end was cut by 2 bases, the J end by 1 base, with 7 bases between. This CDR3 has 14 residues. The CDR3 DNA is TGCGCCAGCAGCTTAGGACAGAGCAATCAGCCCCAGCATTTT. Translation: CASSLGQSNQPQHF.

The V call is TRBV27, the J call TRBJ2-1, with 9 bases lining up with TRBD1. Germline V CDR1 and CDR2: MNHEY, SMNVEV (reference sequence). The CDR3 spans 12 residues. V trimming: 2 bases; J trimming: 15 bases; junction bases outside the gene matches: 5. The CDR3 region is CASSLRGQGSFF. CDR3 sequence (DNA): TGTGCCAGCAGTTTACGGGGACAGGGTTCGTTCTTC.

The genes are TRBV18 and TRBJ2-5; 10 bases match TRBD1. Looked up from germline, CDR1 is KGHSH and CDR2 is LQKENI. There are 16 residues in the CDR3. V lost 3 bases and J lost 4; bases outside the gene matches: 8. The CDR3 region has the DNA TGTGCCAGCTCACCTACGGGACAGGGGAGTGGAGAGACCCAGTACTTC. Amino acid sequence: CASSPTGQGSGETQYF. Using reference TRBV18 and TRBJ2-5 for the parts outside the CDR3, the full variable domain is NAGVMQNPRHLVRRRGQEARLRCSPMKGHSHVYWYRQLPEEGLKFMVYLQKENIIDESGMPKERFSAEFPKEGPSILRIQQVVRGDSAAYFCASSPTGQGSGETQYFGPGTRLLVL.

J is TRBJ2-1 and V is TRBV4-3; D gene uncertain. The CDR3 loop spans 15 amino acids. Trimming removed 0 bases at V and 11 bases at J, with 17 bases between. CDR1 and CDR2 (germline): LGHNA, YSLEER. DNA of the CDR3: TGCGCCAGCAGCCAAGATGCTCGGTCCCTAGGGAAGCAGTTCTTC. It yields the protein CASSQDARSLGKQFF.

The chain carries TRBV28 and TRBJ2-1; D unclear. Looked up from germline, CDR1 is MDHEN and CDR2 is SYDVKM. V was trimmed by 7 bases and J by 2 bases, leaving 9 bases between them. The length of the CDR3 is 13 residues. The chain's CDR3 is CASTLWAYNEQFF. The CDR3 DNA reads TGTGCCAGCACCCTCTGGGCCTACAATGAGCAGTTCTTC.

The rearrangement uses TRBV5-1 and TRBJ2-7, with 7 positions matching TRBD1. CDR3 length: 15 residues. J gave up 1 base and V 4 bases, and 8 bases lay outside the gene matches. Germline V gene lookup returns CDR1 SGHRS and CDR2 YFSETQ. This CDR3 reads CASSPSQGVSYEQYF. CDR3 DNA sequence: TGCGCCAGCAGCCCCTCCCAGGGGGTTTCCTACGAGCAGTACTTC.

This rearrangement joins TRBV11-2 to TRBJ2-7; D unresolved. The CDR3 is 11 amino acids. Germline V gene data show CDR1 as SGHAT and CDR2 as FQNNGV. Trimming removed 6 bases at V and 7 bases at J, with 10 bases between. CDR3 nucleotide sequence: TGTGCCAGCAGTCCTTACCTAGAGCAGTACTTC. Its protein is CASSPYLEQYF.

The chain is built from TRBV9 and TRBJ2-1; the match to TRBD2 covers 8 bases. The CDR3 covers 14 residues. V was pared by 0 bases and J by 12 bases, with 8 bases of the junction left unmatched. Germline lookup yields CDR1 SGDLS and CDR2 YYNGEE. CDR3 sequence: CASSVDPSAGGQFF. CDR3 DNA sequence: TGTGCCAGCAGCGTAGACCCCTCCGCGGGAGGGCAGTTCTTC.

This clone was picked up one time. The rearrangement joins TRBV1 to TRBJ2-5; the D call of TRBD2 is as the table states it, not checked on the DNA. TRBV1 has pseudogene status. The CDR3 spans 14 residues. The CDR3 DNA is TGCACCAGCACTGGCAGGCGGGGTGAAGAGACCCAGTACTTC. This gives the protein CTSTGRRGEETQYF.

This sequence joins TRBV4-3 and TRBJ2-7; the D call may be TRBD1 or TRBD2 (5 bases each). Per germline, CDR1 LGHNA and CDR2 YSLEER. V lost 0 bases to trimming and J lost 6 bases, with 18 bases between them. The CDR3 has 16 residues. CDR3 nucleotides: TGCGCCAGCAGCCAAGATATTTGGGGGATGCTTAGCGAGCAGTACTTC. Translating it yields CASSQDIWGMLSEQYF.

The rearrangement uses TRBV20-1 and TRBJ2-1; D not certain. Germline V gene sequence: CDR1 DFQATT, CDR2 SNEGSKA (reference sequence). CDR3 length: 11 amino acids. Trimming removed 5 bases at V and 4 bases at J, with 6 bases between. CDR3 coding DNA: TGCAGTGCTGCTCGATACAATGAGCAGTTCTTC. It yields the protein CSAARYNEQFF.

CDR3 in DNA: TGTGCCTGGGCCGGGACAGGGGATGGCTACACCTTC. Translating it yields CAWAGTGDGYTF. The gene calls are TRBV30 and TRBJ1-2; the match to TRBD1 covers 10 bases. V gave up 5 bases and J gave up 6 bases; unmatched junction bases: 3. CDR3 length: 12 amino acids. CDR1 and CDR2 (germline): GTSNPN, SVGIG (reference sequence). Based on the CDR3 plus reference TRBV30 and TRBJ1-2, the full variable domain is SQTIHQWPATLVQPVGSPLSLECTVEGTSNPNLYWYRQAAGRGLQLLFYSVGIGQISSEVPQNLSASRPQDRQFILSSKKLLLSDSGFYLCAWAGTGDGYTFGSGTRLTVV.

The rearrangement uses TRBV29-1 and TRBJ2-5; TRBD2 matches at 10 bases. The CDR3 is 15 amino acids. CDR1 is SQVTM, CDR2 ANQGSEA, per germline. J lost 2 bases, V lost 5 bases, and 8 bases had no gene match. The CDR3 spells CSVKPGLATQETQYF. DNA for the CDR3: TGCAGCGTTAAGCCGGGACTAGCGACTCAAGAGACCCAGTACTTC.

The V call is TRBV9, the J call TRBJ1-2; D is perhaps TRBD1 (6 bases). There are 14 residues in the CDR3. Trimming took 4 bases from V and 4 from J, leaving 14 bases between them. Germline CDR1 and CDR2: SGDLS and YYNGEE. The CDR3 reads CASSRVDRSYGYTF. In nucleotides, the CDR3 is TGTGCCAGCAGCCGCGTCGACAGGTCCTATGGCTACACCTTC.

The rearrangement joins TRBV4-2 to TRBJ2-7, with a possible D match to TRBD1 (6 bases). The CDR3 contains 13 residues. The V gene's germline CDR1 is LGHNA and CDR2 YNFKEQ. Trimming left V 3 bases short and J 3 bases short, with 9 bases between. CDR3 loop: CASSQGAGYEQYF. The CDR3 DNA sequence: TGTGCCAGCAGCCAGGGGGCCGGCTACGAGCAGTACTTC.

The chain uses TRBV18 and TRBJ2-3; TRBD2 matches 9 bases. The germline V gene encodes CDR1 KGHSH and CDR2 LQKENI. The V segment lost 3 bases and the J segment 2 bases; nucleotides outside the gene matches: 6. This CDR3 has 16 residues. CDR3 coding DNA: TGTGCCAGCTCACCCCCACGGACTAGCGTCACAGATACGCAGTATTTT. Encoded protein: CASSPPRTSVTDTQYF.

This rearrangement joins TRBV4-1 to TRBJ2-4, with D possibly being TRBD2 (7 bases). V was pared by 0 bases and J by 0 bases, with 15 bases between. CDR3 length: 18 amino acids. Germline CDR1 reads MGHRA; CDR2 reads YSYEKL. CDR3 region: CASSQDPTGTIAKNIQYF. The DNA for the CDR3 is TGCGCCAGCAGCCAAGACCCTACAGGGACTATAGCCAAAAACATTCAGTACTTC.

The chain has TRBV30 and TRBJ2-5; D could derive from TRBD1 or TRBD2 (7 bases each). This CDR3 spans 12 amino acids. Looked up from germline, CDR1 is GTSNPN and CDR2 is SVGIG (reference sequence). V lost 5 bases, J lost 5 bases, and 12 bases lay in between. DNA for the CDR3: TGTGCCTGGGCAGGGGGGGCCGAGACCCAGTACTTC. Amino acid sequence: CAWAGGAETQYF.

CDR3 in DNA: TGTGCCAGCAGCTCGGGACCTTCGAGCTCCTACGAGCAGTACTTC. This sequence encodes CASSSGPSSSYEQYF. V usage is TRBV7-2 and J usage is TRBJ2-7; D possibly matches TRBD1 or TRBD2 (5 bases each). The CDR3 runs 15 residues. In germline, CDR1 is SGHTA, CDR2 FQGNSA. V was cut by 4 bases and J by 0 bases, with 13 bases left in between.

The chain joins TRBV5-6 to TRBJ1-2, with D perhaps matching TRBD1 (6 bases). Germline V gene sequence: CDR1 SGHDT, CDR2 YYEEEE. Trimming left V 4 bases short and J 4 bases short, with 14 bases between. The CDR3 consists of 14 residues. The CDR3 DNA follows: TGTGCCAGCAGCCTTGGGACATCCTTCTATGGCTACACCTTC. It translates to CASSLGTSFYGYTF.